Listed below are T cell receptor beta chains from one sample, sequenced in a study of control samples from healthy donors and cancer patients. Data came from immunoSEQ multiplex PCR; TCRdb stores just in-frame clones and leaves some out. The sample lists about 180,000 clones; approximately 92% were seen once. Sequenced sample: blood. The receptors shown here come from a woman aged 40 to 50 in good health. Each CDR3 is given with its conserved first and last residue. A D gene is named only where the DNA matches it firmly. Clone size appears in some rows only: once, few, many, or a class for an expanded clone.

TRBJ1-2,NA,NA,TRBV29-1,CSVDELGKGEAGYTF,TGCAGCGTTGATGAATTAGGTAAGGGAGAAGCCGGCTACACCTTC
TRBJ1-3,NA,NA,TRBV2,CASSEGAAGGNTIYF,TGTGCCAGCAGTGAGGGGGCAGCCGGTGGAAACACCATATATTTT
TRBJ1-4,NA,NA,TRBV28,CASSLVGLNEKLFF,TGTGCCAGCAGTTTGGTAGGGCTTAATGAAAAACTGTTTTTT
TRBJ2-1,once,NA,TRBV6-2/TRBV6-3,CASSLGGRNEQFF,TGTGCCAGCAGCCTCGGAGGAAGGAATGAGCAGTTCTTC
TRBJ2-3,once,NA,TRBV7-3,CASSPQPGVSTDTQYF,TGTGCCAGCAGCCCCCAGCCAGGGGTAAGCACAGATACGCAGTATTTT
TRBJ2-3,few,TRBD2,TRBV7-3,CASSLTASGAGTDTQYF,TGTGCCAGCAGCTTAACCGCTAGCGGGGCCGGAACAGATACGCAGTATTTT
TRBJ2-7,NA,NA,TRBV5-6,CASSEQESYEQYF,TGTGCCAGCAGTGAACAGGAATCCTACGAGCAGTACTTC
TRBJ2-3,NA,NA,TRBV24-1,CATYPGRGADTQYF,TGTGCCACCTACCCGGGACGGGGAGCTGATACGCAGTATTTT
TRBJ2-7,once,NA,TRBV5-1,CASSSAEPYEQYF,TGCGCCAGCAGCTCAGCCGAGCCCTACGAGCAGTACTTC
TRBJ2-7,many,TRBD1,TRBV29-1,CSVGTGDGGEQYF,TGCAGCGTTGGGACAGGGGACGGGGGCGAGCAGTACTTC
TRBJ2-7,NA,NA,TRBV9,CASSVGGTRDDQHF,TGTGCCAGCAGCGTAGGGGGGACACGGGACGACCAACACTTC
TRBJ1-2,NA,NA,TRBV2,CASSVVREGYTF,TGTGCCAGCAGTGTCGTGAGAGAGGGCTACACCTTC
TRBJ1-1,NA,NA,TRBV10-3,CAIRFTENTEAFF,TGTGCCATCAGGTTTACAGAGAACACTGAAGCTTTCTTT
TRBJ1-6,NA,NA,TRBV7-3,CASSQGGEGSPLHF,TGTGCCAGCAGCCAAGGTGGGGAGGGCTCACCCCTCCACTTT
TRBJ2-7,NA,NA,TRBV9,CASSPPGTPIYEQYF,TGTGCCAGCAGCCCCCCGGGGACGCCAATCTACGAGCAGTACTTC
TRBJ1-3,NA,TRBD1,TRBV5-1,CASSSNRGLTGNTIYF,TGCGCCAGCAGCTCGAACAGGGGACTAACTGGAAACACCATATATTTT
TRBJ1-2,NA,NA,TRBV6-1,CASSERGGDYGYTF,TGTGCCAGCAGTGAACGGGGGGGCGACTATGGCTACACCTTC
TRBJ1-2,NA,NA,TRBV2,CASSEFLNSGYDHGYTF,TGTGCCAGCAGTGAATTCCTAAACTCGGGGTACGACCATGGCTACACCTTC
TRBJ2-5,NA,NA,TRBV24-1,CATSDSLTGETQYF,TGTGCCACCAGTGATTCTCTAACCGGGGAGACCCAGTACTTC
TRBJ1-1,NA,NA,TRBV4-1,CASSQHGSTEAFF,TGCGCCAGCAGCCAGCATGGGAGCACTGAAGCTTTCTTT
TRBJ2-7,NA,NA,TRBV5-1,CASSLNPGTYEQYF,TGCGCCAGCAGCTTGAATCCAGGAACCTACGAGCAGTACTTC
TRBJ1-1,NA,NA,TRBV3-1/TRBV3-2,CASSQWENTEAFF,TGTGCCAGCAGCCAATGGGAGAACACTGAAGCTTTCTTT
TRBJ1-5,NA,NA,TRBV7-9,CASSLSGTYQPQHF,TGTGCCAGCAGCTTATCAGGGACCTATCAGCCCCAGCATTTT
TRBJ1-1,NA,NA,TRBV12-3/TRBV12-4,CASSFGQNTEAFF,TGTGCCAGCAGTTTTGGGCAGAACACTGAAGCTTTCTTT
TRBJ1-1,NA,NA,TRBV5-1,CASSLEAGGHTEAFF,TGCGCCAGCAGCTTGGAGGCCGGGGGGCACACTGAAGCTTTCTTT
TRBJ2-2,NA,NA,TRBV19,CASSIVRITGELFF,TGTGCCAGTAGTATAGTCAGGATCACCGGGGAGCTGTTTTTT
TRBJ2-1,NA,NA,TRBV2,CASRPALGEQFF,TGTGCCAGCAGACCGGCTCTCGGTGAGCAGTTCTTC
TRBJ2-4,NA,NA,TRBV7-9,CASSLVGVDIQYF,TGTGCCAGCAGCTTAGTGGGGGTGGACATTCAGTACTTC
TRBJ2-5,NA,NA,TRBV7-9,CATNGGLSETQYF,TGTGCCACCAACGGCGGACTAAGTGAGACCCAGTACTTC
TRBJ1-4,NA,NA,TRBV7-8,CASSSFRQARHEKLFF,TGTGCCAGCAGCTCCTTCAGACAGGCCCGCCATGAAAAACTGTTTTTT
TRBJ1-5,NA,TRBD1,TRBV10-3,CAISSPGQGRNQPQHF,TGTGCCATCAGCAGCCCGGGACAGGGAAGAAATCAGCCCCAGCATTTT
TRBJ2-7,NA,TRBD1,TRBV3-1/TRBV3-2,CASSPKAGQGTYEQYF,TGTGCCAGCAGCCCCAAGGCCGGACAGGGTACCTACGAGCAGTACTTC
TRBJ2-5,NA,NA,TRBV5-6,CASSFPQETQYF,TGTGCCAGCAGCTTCCCACAAGAGACCCAGTACTTC
TRBJ2-1,NA,TRBD1,TRBV18,CASSPEAGGRGNEQFF,TGTGCCAGCTCACCAGAGGCAGGGGGCAGAGGCAATGAGCAGTTCTTC
TRBJ1-5,NA,NA,TRBV14,CASSQVGFNQPQHF,TGTGCCAGCAGCCAAGTTGGCTTCAATCAGCCCCAGCATTTT
TRBJ2-7,once,TRBD1,TRBV10-3,CAISDSTGRRYEQYF,TGTGCCATCAGCGACTCGACAGGGCGGCGCTACGAGCAGTACTTC
TRBJ1-2,NA,NA,TRBV5-1,CASSLGEANGYTF,TGCGCCAGCAGCTTGGGAGAGGCCAATGGCTACACCTTC
TRBJ2-3,NA,TRBD1,TRBV5-1,CASSPRGSIRGLTDTQYF,TGCGCCAGCAGCCCGCGAGGTTCCATCAGGGGGCTAACAGATACGCAGTATTTT
TRBJ1-2,NA,NA,TRBV5-1,CASSLSGLRGVDGYTF,TGCGCCAGCAGCCTAAGCGGACTCCGGGGCGTGGATGGCTACACCTTC
TRBJ1-3,once,NA,TRBV6-6,CASERGVGNTIYF,TGTGCCAGCGAGCGAGGGGTCGGAAACACCATATATTTT
TRBJ1-2,NA,NA,TRBV28,CASIPSSVTYGYTF,TGTGCCAGCATCCCCTCGTCGGTAACCTATGGCTACACCTTC
TRBJ2-1,NA,TRBD2,TRBV11-3,CASSSGGGASEQFF,TGTGCCAGCAGCTCGGGCGGGGGGGCTAGTGAGCAGTTCTTC
TRBJ1-5,NA,NA,TRBV4-2,CASSQVEGSLNQPQHF,TGTGCCAGCAGCCAAGTCGAAGGGTCCTTAAATCAGCCCCAGCATTTT
TRBJ1-4,NA,NA,TRBV2,CATGQINEKLFF,TGTGCCACCGGACAGATAAATGAAAAACTGTTTTTT
TRBJ2-5,once,TRBD1,TRBV15,CATSRFQGALETQYF,TGTGCCACCAGCAGGTTTCAGGGGGCTCTAGAGACCCAGTACTTC
TRBJ1-1,NA,NA,TRBV7-9,CASSPLGARGAEAFF,TGTGCCAGCAGCCCCCTTGGTGCGCGGGGAGCTGAAGCTTTCTTT
TRBJ1-5,NA,NA,TRBV28,CASSFYSSNQPQHF,TGTGCCAGCAGTTTTTATAGTAGCAATCAGCCCCAGCATTTT
TRBJ2-1,NA,NA,TRBV10-3,CAISERGLSYNEQFF,TGTGCCATCAGTGAGCGGGGGCTCTCCTACAATGAGCAGTTCTTC
TRBJ2-7,NA,NA,TRBV5-4,CASSSRTESHEQYF,TGTGCCAGCAGCTCCCGGACCGAGAGCCACGAGCAGTACTTC
TRBJ1-2,NA,NA,TRBV29-1,CSVGGLDRTFNYGYTF,TGCAGCGTTGGGGGCCTGGACAGAACATTTAACTATGGCTACACCTTC
TRBJ2-1,once,TRBD1,TRBV10-2,CASSEGWTGSLNEQFF,TGCGCCAGCAGTGAGGGATGGACAGGGTCCTTGAATGAGCAGTTCTTC
TRBJ1-4,NA,NA,TRBV19,CASSMGVSMWEKLFF,TGTGCCAGTAGTATGGGGGTTTCTATGTGGGAAAAACTGTTTTTT
TRBJ1-3,NA,NA,TRBV10-3,CAIRDSGSFGNTIYF,TGTGCCATCAGGGACAGCGGCAGCTTTGGAAACACCATATATTTT